The 5 T cell receptor beta chains in this list originate from one sample, sequenced in a study of Tregs in tolerant kidney transplant recipients (dated by TCRdb to between 2019 and 2020). The label giving this sample's time point can be read as: blood sample drawn before combined kidney and bone marrow transplant. Library creation used the immunoSEQ multiplex PCR assay. This immuneACCESS table, as held by TCRdb, lists in-frame sequences with V and J called but not all clones. Of the missing ones, under half trace to an unresolved V gene in checked studies; the others have no known cause. A total of about 110,000 clones appear in this sample, roughly 89% of them only once. The top ten hold approximately 0.35% of the sample. Sequenced here: CD4+ T cells from blood, sampled before the transplant. The receptor set was obtained from a human donor who received a combined kidney and bone marrow transplant.

This chain connects TRBV11-2 to TRBJ2-1, with D perhaps TRBD2 (6 bases). Germline V gene data show CDR1 as SGHAT and CDR2 as FQNNGV. V lost 5 bases, J lost 5 bases, and 16 bases lay in between. This CDR3 has 15 amino acids. The CDR3 DNA sequence: TGTGCCAGCAGCCCAGGAGGGGCTCGGGACAATGAGCAGTTCTTC. Translation gives CASSPGGARDNEQFF. The whole variable domain, filled in from reference TRBV11-2 and TRBJ2-1, reads EAGVAQSPRYKIIEKRQSVAFWCNPISGHATLYWYQQILGQGPKLLIQFQNNGVVDDSQLPKDRFSAERLKGVDSTLKIQPAKLEDSAVYLCASSPGGARDNEQFFGPGTRLTVL.

The chain has TRBV7-2 and TRBJ1-2; the D gene is possibly TRBD1 (5 bases). The CDR3 covers 15 residues. Trimming shortened V by 4 bases and J by 3 bases, and 15 bases separated the two germline ends. Germline V lookup: CDR1 SGHTA, CDR2 FQGNSA. CDR3: CASSSRKGLDYGYTF. The CDR3 nucleotides read TGTGCCAGCAGCTCCCGGAAGGGGCTGGACTATGGCTACACCTTC.

The chain employs TRBV18 and TRBJ1-1; D is perhaps TRBD1 (6 bases). V was shortened by 3 bases and J by 7 bases, with 18 bases between the two germline ends. The CDR3 extends over 15 amino acids. Germline lookup yields CDR1 KGHSH and CDR2 LQKENI. The CDR3 loop reads CASSPVFDRPIEAFF. The CDR3 DNA follows: TGTGCCAGCTCACCGGTTTTTGACAGGCCGATTGAAGCTTTCTTT. The whole variable domain, filled in from reference TRBV18 and TRBJ1-1, reads NAGVMQNPRHLVRRRGQEARLRCSPMKGHSHVYWYRQLPEEGLKFMVYLQKENIIDESGMPKERFSAEFPKEGPSILRIQQVVRGDSAAYFCASSPVFDRPIEAFFGQGTRLTVV.

This clone has a single count. The J gene is TRBJ1-2, the V gene TRBV5-6; D is possibly TRBD1 (6 bases). The CDR3 sequence is 14 residues long. V gave up 0 bases and J gave up 7 bases, with 13 bases separating them. CDR1 and CDR2 from the germline V gene are SGHDT and YYEEEE. The CDR3 coding sequence is TGTGCCAGCAGCTTGGGCAGGGGCAGGAGTGGCTACACCTTC. This sequence encodes CASSLGRGRSGYTF. The full variable domain, rest sourced from reference TRBV5-6 and TRBJ1-2, is DAGVTQSPTHLIKTRGQQVTLRCSPKSGHDTVSWYQQALGQGPQFIFQYYEEEERQRGNFPDRFSGHQFPNYSSELNVNALLLGDSALYLCASSLGRGRSGYTFGSGTRLTVV.

The chain has TRBV6-1 and TRBJ2-7; D perhaps matches TRBD2 (6 bases). Deletions cut 7 bases from V and 4 bases from J, with 20 bases between. Germline V gene lookup returns CDR1 MNHNS and CDR2 SASEGT. CDR3 length: 15 residues. The CDR3, as DNA: TGTGCCAGCACCCTAAGCGGAGGGGCCGCGTACGAGCAGTACTTC. Its translation is CASTLSGGAAYEQYF.